Presented here are 2 T cell receptor beta chains from one specimen sequenced in a study of early T cells in non-severe SARS-CoV-2 infection. TCRdb reprocessed the 5' RACE reads via MiXCR and lists one record per CDR3 protein. Of approximately 40,000 distinct CDR3 sequences listed, about a tenth are singletons. Sequencing was done on a sample of whole blood. These receptors were collected from an adult who was a healthcare worker with PCR-confirmed SARS-CoV-2 infection or an uninfected control (not recorded which).

This chain uses TRBV30 with TRBJ2-1, with D uncertain. V was clipped by 5 bases and J by 0 bases, with 11 bases between them. This CDR3 contains 14 residues. Germline V gene lookup returns CDR1 GTSNPN and CDR2 SVGIG (reference sequence). Written as DNA, the CDR3 is TGTGCCTGGGGGCGAGGAAGCTCCTACAATGAGCAGTTCTTC. Protein product: CAWGRGSSYNEQFF.

This clonotype was picked up a small number of times. V gene TRBV7-6 combines with J gene TRBJ1-1, with D maybe TRBD1 (5 bases). CDR1 is SGHVS, CDR2 FNYEAQ, per germline. The length of the CDR3 is 16 residues. The V end was cut by 5 bases, the J end by 2 bases, with 18 bases between. In DNA, the CDR3 is TGTGCCAGCAGCCCGGTTAGGGGCGCCGACAACACTGAAGCTTTCTTT. Translated: CASSPVRGADNTEAFF.